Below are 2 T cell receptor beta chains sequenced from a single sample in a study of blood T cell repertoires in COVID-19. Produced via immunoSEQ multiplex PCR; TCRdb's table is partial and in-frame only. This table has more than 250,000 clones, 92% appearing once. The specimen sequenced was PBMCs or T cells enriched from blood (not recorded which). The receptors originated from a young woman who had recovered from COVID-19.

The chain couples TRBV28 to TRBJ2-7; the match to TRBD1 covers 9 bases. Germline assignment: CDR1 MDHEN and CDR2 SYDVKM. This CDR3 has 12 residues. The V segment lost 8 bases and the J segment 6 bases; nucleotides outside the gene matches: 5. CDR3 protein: CASGTGTREQYF. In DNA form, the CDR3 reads TGTGCCAGCGGGACAGGGACCCGCGAGCAGTACTTC.

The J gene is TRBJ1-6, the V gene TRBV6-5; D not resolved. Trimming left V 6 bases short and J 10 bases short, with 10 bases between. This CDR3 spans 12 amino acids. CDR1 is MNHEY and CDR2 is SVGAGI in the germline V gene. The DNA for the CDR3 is TGTGCCAGCAGCCCAGGAAGGTCACCCCTCCACTTT. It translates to CASSPGRSPLHF.